This T cell receptor (beta chain) came from a study of blood T cells in healthy people across ages. A remark on this clonotype: A much bigger clone sits one base away, suggesting this may be a read error.

A J-beta primer mix and a sample-barcoded 5' primer were used in a second PCR of roughly 6 to 12 cycles. One entry per CDR3 protein, called by TCRdb with MiXCR from the 5' RACE reads. The data show about 620,000 distinct CDR3 sequences, over 40% seen once. Per the germline V gene, CDR1 is MDHEN and CDR2 is SYDVKM. The CDR3 length is 14 residues. The V and J ends lost 6 bases and 4 bases respectively, with 15 bases between them. The chain carries TRBV28 and TRBJ1-2, with TRBD1 as a possible D gene (5 bases). The TCR originated in a woman older than 75 in good health. Sequenced input: blood. The CDR3 sequence: CASSSQRQLYGYTF. CDR3 DNA: TGTGCCAGCAGCTCCCAGAGACAGCTCTATGGCTACACCTTC.